The 23 T cell receptor beta chains below come from one sample, sequenced in a study of cytomegalovirus exposure and HLA in healthy donors. The study ran its PCR with 60 Vbeta and 13 Jbeta primers. TCRdb's table, derived via immunoSEQ multiplex PCR, lists solely in-frame clones and lacks some. This table holds approximately 150,000 clones, roughly three quarters found once. The specimen was PBMCs. The receptor source for this set is a male donor in good health and CMV-seronegative.

This clone is a singleton in its sample. This sequence joins TRBV6-4 and TRBJ1-1; maybe TRBD1 (6 bases). The germline gives CDR1 MRHNA, CDR2 SNTAGT. The V end was cut by 5 bases, the J end by 5 bases, with 12 bases between. The CDR3 runs to 13 residues. The CDR3: CASSNNRATEAFF. For the CDR3, the DNA is TGTGCCAGCAGTAATAACAGGGCTACTGAAGCTTTCTTT.

This clone was seen only once. The J gene is TRBJ2-2, the V gene TRBV5-1; 12 nucleotides line up with TRBD2. V shed 8 bases, J shed 2 bases, and the junction held 4 bases outside the gene matches. The V gene's germline CDR1 is SGHRS and CDR2 YFSETQ. This CDR3 is built from 15 residues. The DNA for the CDR3 is TGCGCCAGGATACTAGCGGGGGGTAACACCGGGGAGCTGTTTTTT. Amino acid sequence: CARILAGGNTGELFF.

Concerning this clone itself: One end of the junction does not line up with germline, which may come from a read error. The chain recombines TRBV6-6 with TRBJ1-2; no firm D call. Germline lookup yields CDR1 MNHNY and CDR2 SVGAGI (reference sequence). The CDR3 covers 13 residues. For the CDR3, the DNA is TGTGCCGGCAGAACCGGAGGAGGGTACGGCTACACCTTC. Its protein is CAGRTGGGYGYTF.

This chain links TRBV28 with TRBJ2-7; TRBD2 matches 8 bases. This CDR3 spans 14 amino acids. The ends lost 7 bases at V and 3 bases at J; junction bases unmatched: 8. From germline, CDR1 is MDHEN and CDR2 SYDVKM. This CDR3 is CASKGGGSFYEQYF. Here the CDR3 DNA reads TGTGCCAGCAAAGGCGGGGGGTCTTTCTACGAGCAGTACTTC. The entire variable domain, with the rest obtained from reference TRBV28 and TRBJ2-7, is as follows: DVKVTQSSRYLVKRTGEKVFLECVQDMDHENMFWYRQDPGLGLRLIYFSYDVKMKEKGDIPEGYSVSREKKERFSLILESASTNQTSMYLCASKGGGSFYEQYFGPGTRLTVT.

This sequence joins TRBV10-2 and TRBJ1-1; tentative D call: TRBD1 (5 bases). The CDR3 has 13 amino acids. V dropped 8 bases and J dropped 1 base, with 11 bases sitting between them. The germline V gene encodes CDR1 WSHSY and CDR2 SAAADI. The CDR3, as DNA: TGCGCCAGCGGGCGGGACCGGAACACTGAAGCTTTCTTT. Its protein product is CASGRDRNTEAFF.

This chain uses TRBV10-3 with TRBJ1-2; 12 bases are shared with TRBD1. Trimming took 6 bases from V and 7 from J; bases not matched to a gene: 6. The CDR3 is 14 amino acids. The germline V gene encodes CDR1 ENHRY and CDR2 SYGVKD. CDR3 in amino acids: CAISAGQGAFGYTF. The CDR3 DNA follows: TGTGCCATCAGCGCGGGACAGGGGGCTTTTGGCTACACCTTC.

The chain has TRBV27 and TRBJ2-7; tentative D call: TRBD2 (6 bases). This CDR3 has 14 amino acids. V was shortened by 6 bases and J by 4 bases, with 16 bases between the two germline ends. Germline V gene sequence: CDR1 MNHEY, CDR2 SMNVEV (reference sequence). This chain's CDR3 is CASRPGDGRYEQYF. CDR3 sequence (DNA): TGTGCCAGCAGACCGGGAGACGGGCGGTACGAGCAGTACTTC.

A few counts support this clone. The V gene is TRBV5-5, the J gene TRBJ1-2, with D unresolved. CDR3 length: 15 amino acids. CDR1 and CDR2 from the germline V gene are SGHKS and YYEKEE (reference sequence). V lost 0 bases and J 0 bases, leaving 9 bases between the germline ends. The DNA of the CDR3 is TGTGCCAGCAGCTTGGAGTCAACAGCTAACTATGGCTACACCTTC. This gives the protein CASSLESTANYGYTF. The whole variable domain, remainder taken from reference TRBV5-5 and TRBJ1-2, is DAGVTQSPTHLIKTRGQQVTLRCSPISGHKSVSWYQQVLGQGPQFIFQYYEKEERGRGNFPDRFSARQFPNYSSELNVNALLLGDSALYLCASSLESTANYGYTFGSGTRLTVV.

The rearrangement links TRBV7-2 to TRBJ1-1; no clear D gene. V lost 3 bases and J lost 4, with 9 bases in between. This CDR3 spans 13 amino acids. Germline CDR1 is SGHTA and CDR2 is FQGNSA. Written as DNA, the CDR3 is TGTGCCAGCAGCTTCGGAGGCTCCACTGAAGCTTTCTTT. Protein: CASSFGGSTEAFF.

The CDR3 bases are TGCAGCGTTGATGAGGAGGGATACGAGCAGTACTTC. Protein sequence: CSVDEEGYEQYF. This rearrangement joins TRBV29-1 to TRBJ2-7; a weak D match, TRBD2 (6 bases). The V gene lost 3 bases and the J gene lost 4 bases, with 10 bases spanning the gap. The CDR3 runs 12 residues. CDR1 is SQVTM and CDR2 is ANQGSEA in the germline V gene.

The chain recombines TRBV7-9 with TRBJ2-3, with 8 bases aligning to TRBD2. This CDR3 spans 15 amino acids. CDR1 is SEHNR, CDR2 FQNEAQ, per germline (reference sequence). J lost 3 bases, V lost 5 bases, and 7 bases had no gene match. The CDR3 nucleotides are TGTGCCAGCAGCCATGAACGGGGGGGGACAGATACGCAGTATTTT. Its translation is CASSHERGGTDTQYF.

DNA for the CDR3: TGCGCCAGCAGCCCGCCGACAGGGGCCTACAATGAGCAGTTCTTC. Translating it yields CASSPPTGAYNEQFF. This chain joins TRBV5-1 and TRBJ2-1; 8 nucleotides line up with TRBD1. V gave up 4 bases and J gave up 2 bases; unmatched junction bases: 5. This CDR3 has 15 amino acids. Germline values: CDR1 SGHRS, CDR2 YFSETQ.

This rearrangement joins TRBV6-4 to TRBJ2-1; 7 bases agree with TRBD2. With V trimmed by 4 bases and J by 5 bases, 5 bases remained unmatched. Per germline, CDR1 MRHNA and CDR2 SNTAGT. The CDR3 is 14 amino acids. Here the CDR3 DNA reads TGTGCCAGCAGTGCTAGCGGAGAAAACAATGAGCAGTTCTTC. Its protein is CASSASGENNEQFF.

The chain couples TRBV6-5 to TRBJ1-2; perhaps TRBD1 as D (5 bases). Germline lookup yields CDR1 MNHEY and CDR2 SVGAGI. The CDR3 extends over 13 amino acids. Trimming took off 7 bases at V and 2 bases at J, with 11 bases between the two ends. The CDR3 is CASKLDTNYGYTF. The DNA of the CDR3 is TGTGCCAGCAAACTGGACACCAACTATGGCTACACCTTC.

The chain employs TRBV7-9 and TRBJ2-7, with 8 positions matching TRBD2. The CDR3 extends over 18 amino acids. Looked up from germline, CDR1 is SEHNR and CDR2 is FQNEAQ (reference sequence). The J segment lost 0 bases and the V segment lost 1 base, leaving 11 bases of the junction unmatched. The CDR3: CASSLGSGARSNSYEQYF. CDR3 DNA: TGTGCCAGCAGCTTAGGTAGCGGGGCAAGGAGCAACTCCTACGAGCAGTACTTC.

The chain has TRBV19 and TRBJ2-5; maybe TRBD2 (5 bases). The CDR3 totals 15 residues. The V end was cut by 3 bases, the J end by 0 bases, with 11 bases between. Germline V gives CDR1 LNHDA, CDR2 SQIVND (reference sequence). CDR3 protein: CASSMGDGYQETQYF. The DNA of the CDR3 is TGTGCCAGTAGTATGGGAGACGGGTACCAAGAGACCCAGTACTTC.

The chain employs TRBV6-5 and TRBJ2-5, with D perhaps matching TRBD2 (5 bases). Germline V gene sequence: CDR1 MNHEY, CDR2 SVGAGI. The CDR3 loop spans 15 amino acids. V was clipped by 4 bases and J by 7 bases, with 19 bases between them. The CDR3 protein is CASSFRTSSWRTQYF. DNA for the CDR3: TGTGCCAGCAGTTTTCGGACTTCCAGTTGGCGGACCCAGTACTTC.

The gene calls are TRBV6-4 and TRBJ1-6; a weak D match, TRBD1 (6 bases). Germline-derived CDR1 and CDR2 are MRHNA and SNTAGT. With 6 bases removed from V and 1 base from J, the gap between germline ends came to 25 bases. CDR3 length: 20 residues. The CDR3 reads CASSSSTGRGKGSYNSPLHF. The CDR3 DNA reads TGTGCCAGCAGCTCCAGTACAGGGAGAGGCAAGGGGTCCTATAATTCACCCCTCCACTTT.

The gene calls are TRBV7-2 and TRBJ2-5, with 7 bases fitting TRBD2. V trimming: 4 bases; J trimming: 7 bases; junction bases outside the gene matches: 15. This CDR3 contains 16 residues. CDR1 SGHTA and CDR2 FQGNSA come from the germline V gene. Written as DNA, the CDR3 is TGTGCCAGCAGCTCCCCGCCGGGGGGAAATCCGGGGACCCAGTACTTC. It specifies CASSSPPGGNPGTQYF.

The chain combines TRBV29-1 with TRBJ2-1, with D maybe TRBD2 (7 bases). Germline CDR1 reads SQVTM; CDR2 reads ANQGSEA. The CDR3 loop spans 15 amino acids. V was pared by 4 bases and J by 0 bases, with 13 bases between. The CDR3 DNA reads TGCAGCGTTGTGGGCGGGGGCAGCTCCTACAATGAGCAGTTCTTC. Translation gives CSVVGGGSSYNEQFF.

DNA of the CDR3: TGTGCCAGCAGTGGACAAGCAGGGGGCGCTGGGGCCAACGTCCTGACTTTC. This translates into CASSGQAGGAGANVLTF. V and J are TRBV2 and TRBJ2-6; 8 bases are a match to TRBD1. The CDR3 loop spans 17 amino acids. Germline assignment: CDR1 SNHLY and CDR2 FYNNEI. Trimming cost V 4 bases and J 2 bases; bases outside gene matches: 7.

This clone has just one count. The rearrangement links TRBV28 to TRBJ1-1; 7 positions match TRBD1. The CDR3 is made up of 14 amino acids. V shed 6 bases and J 1 base; nucleotides not matched to a gene: 5. Germline V gives CDR1 MDHEN, CDR2 SYDVKM. Written as DNA, the CDR3 is TGTGCCAGCAGCCAGCAGGGGGGGAACACTGAAGCTTTCTTT. Its protein product is CASSQQGGNTEAFF. The complete variable domain, with remaining parts taken from reference TRBV28 and TRBJ1-1, reads DVKVTQSSRYLVKRTGEKVFLECVQDMDHENMFWYRQDPGLGLRLIYFSYDVKMKEKGDIPEGYSVSREKKERFSLILESASTNQTSMYLCASSQQGGNTEAFFGQGTRLTVV.

V usage is TRBV19 and J usage is TRBJ2-1; 7 nucleotides align to TRBD2. Losses at the gene ends were 3 bases for V and 8 bases for J; bases not matched to a gene: 13. This CDR3 has 16 residues. Germline values: CDR1 LNHDA, CDR2 SQIVND (reference sequence). CDR3 in amino acids: CASSIDLETSHDEQFF. DNA for the CDR3: TGTGCCAGTAGTATCGATCTAGAGACTAGCCACGATGAGCAGTTCTTC.